Here is one T cell receptor (beta chain) with its context. As yet, its antigen is unknown. This sample is drawn from a study of T cell responses to AZD1222 COVID-19 vaccine. The overall study: Researchers grouped second doses given at about 4 or about 12 weeks into one pool. Regarding the study as a whole: The breadth and depth of Spike-specific TCRs increased once two AZD1222 doses had been given. Donors were largely white British and mainly female; clonal diversity was possibly underestimated. CD4 TCRs covered the whole spike, strongest at regions 160-218 and 743-854.

Profiling relied on immunoSEQ multiplex PCR, and the TCRdb table lists in-frame clones only, not all of them. The sample includes under 150,000 clones, around 94% seen only once; the top ten take about 3%. Germline CDR1 GTSNPN, CDR2 SVGIG (reference sequence). V was clipped by 3 bases and J by 3 bases; unmatched bases: 4. The CDR3 loop spans 13 amino acids. This specimen was peripheral blood, taken on day 0 of AZD1222 vaccination. This TCR was sampled from an adult in good health. J is TRBJ1-2 and V is TRBV30; 7 bases fit TRBD1. CDR3 DNA: TGTGCCTGGAGCTCAGACAGGGACTATGGCTACACCTTC. This codes for CAWSSDRDYGYTF.